The 31 T cell receptor beta chains given below trace back to one sample, sequenced in a study of blood T cell repertoires in COVID-19. Generated by immunoSEQ multiplex PCR, the TCRdb table keeps only in-frame clones and is missing some. The table has over 150,000 clones, 80% to 85% seen once; the top ten hold about 7%. What was sequenced was peripheral blood. These TCRs come from a woman aged 40 to 50 with COVID-19, enrolled during active disease.

The V gene is TRBV24-1, the J gene TRBJ2-2; a weak D match, TRBD1 (6 bases). The V gene's germline CDR1 is KGHDR and CDR2 SFDVKD. The CDR3 is 15 residues long. The V end was cut by 7 bases, the J end by 3 bases, with 14 bases between. CDR3 DNA: TGTGCCACCAGGACAGGCGACACGGACACCGGGGAGCTGTTTTTT. Protein product: CATRTGDTDTGELFF.

The rearrangement joins TRBV29-1 to TRBJ2-1; TRBD2 matches 9 bases. The length of the CDR3 is 18 residues. Trimming at V came to 3 bases and at J to 2 bases, leaving 14 bases not matched to a gene. Germline CDR1 and CDR2: SQVTM and ANQGSEA. Here the CDR3 DNA reads TGCAGCGTTGATCGAGCGGGAGGATCATTTCGTCCCTACAATGAGCAGTTCTTC. The encoded protein is CSVDRAGGSFRPYNEQFF.

The V call is TRBV27, the J call TRBJ2-7; 8 positions match TRBD1. This CDR3 has 16 amino acids. CDR1 and CDR2 from the germline V gene are MNHEY and SMNVEV (reference sequence). Trimming at V came to 6 bases and at J to 2 bases, leaving 12 bases not matched to a gene. Written as DNA, the CDR3 is TGTGCCAGCAGAGCCATGGACAGGGTCTTTACCTACGAGCAGTACTTC. Protein product: CASRAMDRVFTYEQYF.

This rearrangement joins TRBV6-5 to TRBJ2-3; maybe TRBD1 (6 bases). Trimming removed 2 bases at V and 4 bases at J, with 16 bases between. The CDR3 length is 16 residues. CDR1 is MNHEY and CDR2 is SVGAGI in the germline V gene. This CDR3 reads CASSYPTGLEPDTQYF. The CDR3 nucleotides read TGTGCCAGCAGTTACCCGACAGGCTTGGAGCCAGATACGCAGTATTTT.

The chain is built from TRBV3-1 (or the pseudogene TRBV3-2) and TRBJ2-7, with a possible D match to TRBD2 (5 bases). The V gene lost 1 base and the J gene lost 3 bases, with 10 bases spanning the gap. Per germline, CDR1 LGHDT and CDR2 YNNKEL (reference sequence). The CDR3 is made up of 14 amino acids. CDR3 in amino acids: CASSQGTSYYEQYF. The DNA for the CDR3 is TGTGCCAGCAGCCAAGGGACTTCCTACTACGAGCAGTACTTC.

This chain uses TRBV6-1 with TRBJ1-6; 12 bases align to TRBD1. Germline V gene data show CDR1 as MNHNS and CDR2 as SASEGT. V lost 4 bases and J lost 6; bases outside the gene matches: 7. The CDR3 spans 17 residues. The CDR3 DNA follows: TGTGCCAGCAGTGGGTCCGGGACAGGGGGCCGTAATTCACCCCTCCACTTT. It yields the protein CASSGSGTGGRNSPLHF.

The chain couples TRBV4-1 to TRBJ2-7; 7 bases map to TRBD2. Germline trimming cut 1 base from V and 1 base from J; bases unmatched to any gene: 4. CDR3 length: 15 residues. Per germline, CDR1 MGHRA and CDR2 YSYEKL. In DNA form, the CDR3 reads TGCGCCAGCAGCCAAGGACTAGCCGGGTCCTACGAGCAGTACTTC. Residues: CASSQGLAGSYEQYF.

The gene calls are TRBV2 and TRBJ1-4, with D tentatively TRBD1 (5 bases). V lost 6 bases, J lost 8 bases, and 16 bases lay in between. Per germline, CDR1 SNHLY and CDR2 FYNNEI. The CDR3 is made up of 14 amino acids. The CDR3 protein is CASSYGTASEKLFF. The CDR3 nucleotides read TGTGCCAGCAGCTACGGGACTGCCTCCGAAAAACTGTTTTTT.

This clone was counted once. The CDR3 here is CASRADRYQPQHF. The CDR3, as DNA: TGTGCCAGCAGGGCGGACAGATATCAGCCCCAGCATTTT. The J gene is TRBJ1-5, the V gene TRBV27; D is possibly TRBD1 (6 bases). Deletions cut 6 bases from V and 5 bases from J, with 11 bases between. This CDR3 contains 13 residues. Germline V CDR1 and CDR2: MNHEY, SMNVEV (reference sequence).

This clone was seen only once. The chain combines TRBV11-2 with TRBJ1-1; perhaps TRBD1 as D (5 bases). The CDR3 consists of 13 residues. The V end was cut by 8 bases, the J end by 1 base, with 11 bases between. The germline gives CDR1 SGHAT, CDR2 FQNNGV. CDR3 amino acids: CASWEGTNTEAFF. The CDR3 DNA is TGTGCCAGCTGGGAGGGGACGAACACTGAAGCTTTCTTT.

The J gene is TRBJ2-1, the V gene TRBV2; TRBD2 matches 11 bases. Germline V gene sequence: CDR1 SNHLY, CDR2 FYNNEI. V lost 6 bases, J lost 9 bases, and 7 bases stayed unmatched. This CDR3 comprises 14 residues. The CDR3 DNA reads TGTGCCAGCAGCCTACTAGCGGGAGACACTGAGCAGTTCTTC. Protein product: CASSLLAGDTEQFF.

V usage is TRBV19 and J usage is TRBJ1-1; tentative D call: TRBD1 (6 bases). The V gene's germline CDR1 is LNHDA and CDR2 SQIVND (reference sequence). This CDR3 has 16 amino acids. The ends were cut back, 7 bases at V and 1 base at J, with 19 bases in the middle. CDR3 sequence: CASIPPWGQPNTEAFF. Here the CDR3 DNA reads TGTGCCAGTATCCCTCCCTGGGGACAACCGAACACTGAAGCTTTCTTT. Together with reference TRBV19 and TRBJ1-1, the CDR3 gives the full variable domain: DGGITQSPKYLFRKEGQNVTLSCEQNLNHDAMYWYRQDPGQGLRLIYYSQIVNDFQKGDIAEGYSVSREKKESFPLTVTSAQKNPTAFYLCASIPPWGQPNTEAFFGQGTRLTVV.

CDR3 amino acids: CASSLGLAGGASYNEQFF. CDR3 coding DNA: TGTGCCAGCAGCTTGGGACTAGCGGGAGGGGCTTCCTACAATGAGCAGTTCTTC. J is TRBJ2-1 and V is TRBV7-8; 16 bases are shared with TRBD2. V was clipped by 3 bases and J by 1 base; unmatched bases: 3. This CDR3 comprises 18 residues. Germline lookup yields CDR1 SGHVS and CDR2 FQNEAQ.

The genes are TRBV27 and TRBJ2-7; TRBD1 agrees at 7 bases. J gave up 0 bases and V 5 bases, and 4 bases lay outside the gene matches. The germline gives CDR1 MNHEY, CDR2 SMNVEV (reference sequence). This CDR3 comprises 14 residues. CDR3 nucleotides: TGTGCCAGCAGTCTCCAGGGGGACTCCTACGAGCAGTACTTC. Its translation is CASSLQGDSYEQYF.

This clone showed up just a few times. The rearrangement links TRBV12-3 or TRBV12-4 to TRBJ1-3; D is unresolved. Trimming left V 3 bases short and J 10 bases short, with 10 bases between. The CDR3 runs 12 residues. The CDR3 bases are TGTGCCAGCAGTTTCGCCGGCGGTACCATATATTTT. As protein: CASSFAGGTIYF.

The gene calls are TRBV2 and TRBJ1-2; no reliable D call. Germline V gives CDR1 SNHLY, CDR2 FYNNEI. Trimming cost V 1 base and J 4 bases, with 7 bases left between them. This CDR3 has 13 amino acids. CDR3 in amino acids: CASSEVTPYGYTF. In DNA, the CDR3 is TGTGCCAGCAGTGAAGTGACACCCTATGGCTACACCTTC.

This clone was detected once. The V gene is TRBV19, the J gene TRBJ1-5, with D hard to call. This CDR3 has 14 amino acids. V was pared by 3 bases and J by 0 bases, with 6 bases between. Germline V gene lookup returns CDR1 LNHDA and CDR2 SQIVND (reference sequence). The DNA for the CDR3 is TGTGCCAGTAGTATCCCGTATAGCAATCAGCCCCAGCATTTT. Translation gives CASSIPYSNQPQHF.

The chain employs TRBV5-1 and TRBJ2-4; tentative D call: TRBD2 (6 bases). Between the trimmed V and J ends, which lost 6 bases and 3 bases, there was a span of 16 bases. The CDR3 runs 15 residues. CDR1 SGHRS and CDR2 YFSETQ come from the germline V gene. As DNA, the CDR3 is TGCGCCAGCACCCAAGGAGGGCACGACAAAAACATTCAGTACTTC. Protein: CASTQGGHDKNIQYF.

In this sample, this clone turned up once. The V call is TRBV7-9, the J call TRBJ1-1; TRBD1 is a possible D gene (6 bases). This CDR3 region has 12 residues. Germline V CDR1 and CDR2: SEHNR, FQNEAQ (reference sequence). V was shortened by 6 bases and J by 7 bases, with 12 bases between the two germline ends. The CDR3 loop is CASSRTGSEAFF. The CDR3 bases are TGTGCCAGCAGTCGCACAGGGAGTGAAGCTTTCTTT. The variable domain in full, completed from reference TRBV7-9 and TRBJ1-1, reads DTGVSQNPRHKITKRGQNVTFRCDPISEHNRLYWYRQTLGQGPEFLTYFQNEAQLEKSRLLSDRFSAERPKGSFSTLEIQRTEQGDSAMYLCASSRTGSEAFFGQGTRLTVV.

This clone was found a few times. This sequence joins TRBV6-5 and TRBJ1-6; no reliable D call. Trimming left V 3 bases short and J 14 bases short, with 17 bases between. Germline values: CDR1 MNHEY, CDR2 SVGAGI. The CDR3 is made up of 14 amino acids. CDR3 bases: TGTGCCAGCAGTTATAAACGGGGTAGAGAGACCCTCCACTTT. Protein sequence: CASSYKRGRETLHF.

The chain uses TRBV4-1 and TRBJ2-1, with 8 bases that match TRBD1. J gave up 4 bases and V 0 bases, and 8 bases lay outside the gene matches. Germline CDR1 MGHRA, CDR2 YSYEKL. This CDR3 is 17 amino acids long. The CDR3 here is CASSQDQGAVVYNEQFF. Here the CDR3 DNA reads TGCGCCAGCAGCCAAGATCAGGGGGCGGTCGTTTACAATGAGCAGTTCTTC.

The chain uses TRBV5-1 and TRBJ2-3, with 9 bases fitting TRBD1. In germline, CDR1 is SGHRS, CDR2 YFSETQ. After removal of 4 bases from V and 4 bases from J, the junction contained 4 bases not matched to a gene. The CDR3 extends over 14 amino acids. The CDR3 nucleotides are TGCGCCAGCAGCACAGGACAGGGGCCAGATACGCAGTATTTT. It codes for CASSTGQGPDTQYF.

V and J are TRBV9 and TRBJ2-6; 8 nucleotides line up with TRBD1. V was clipped by 2 bases and J by 1 base; unmatched bases: 5. The CDR3 is made up of 17 amino acids. Germline V gene lookup returns CDR1 SGDLS and CDR2 YYNGEE. The CDR3 spells CASSVDRAGSGANVLTF. CDR3 in DNA: TGTGCCAGCAGCGTGGACAGGGCGGGGTCTGGGGCCAACGTCCTGACTTTC.

The J gene is TRBJ1-3, the V gene TRBV5-4; a possible D gene is TRBD1 (6 bases). Trimming removed 4 bases from V and 0 bases from J, with 11 bases in between. CDR3 length: 15 residues. CDR1 and CDR2 from the germline V gene are SGHNT and YYREEE (reference sequence). The CDR3 loop is CASSPAGASGNTIYF. The CDR3 DNA is TGTGCCAGCAGCCCGGCGGGGGCCTCTGGAAACACCATATATTTT.

The chain combines TRBV23-1 with TRBJ2-1, with D possibly TRBD2 on 7 matching bases. TRBV23-1 is an ORF, and what it does is uncertain. The CDR3 loop spans 16 amino acids. The V gene lost 2 bases and the J gene lost 5 bases, with 16 bases spanning the gap. CDR3 sequence (DNA): TGCGCCAGCAGTCAACCCGCGCGGGGGCAACACAATGAGCAGTTCTTC. Translation gives CASSQPARGQHNEQFF.

This clone was counted a single time. The chain has TRBV6-5 and TRBJ1-5; unclear D gene. V was trimmed by 0 bases and J by 7 bases, leaving 7 bases between them. The CDR3 runs to 13 residues. Germline CDR1 MNHEY, CDR2 SVGAGI. CDR3 sequence (DNA): TGTGCCAGCAGTTACTCGCGGATCCAGCCCCAGCATTTT. It is translated as CASSYSRIQPQHF.

The chain carries TRBV9 and TRBJ2-6; tentatively, D is TRBD1 (6 bases). V was trimmed by 2 bases and J by 0 bases, leaving 18 bases between them. CDR1 SGDLS and CDR2 YYNGEE come from the germline V gene. The CDR3 spans 19 residues. The CDR3 loop reads CASSVTTGLSFSGANVLTF. CDR3 in DNA: TGTGCCAGCAGCGTCACGACAGGTCTCAGCTTCTCTGGGGCCAACGTCCTGACTTTC.

The rearrangement links TRBV5-1 to TRBJ2-7, with D tentatively TRBD2 (5 bases). The V end was cut by 0 bases, the J end by 0 bases, with 7 bases between. The germline CDR1 and CDR2 sequences are SGHRS and YFSETQ. The CDR3 has 14 amino acids. The CDR3 spells CASSLASTSYEQYF. In nucleotides, the CDR3 is TGCGCCAGCAGCTTGGCTAGCACCTCCTACGAGCAGTACTTC. The variable domain in full, with the rest retrieved from reference TRBV5-1 and TRBJ2-7, is KAGVTQTPRYLIKTRGQQVTLSCSPISGHRSVSWYQQTPGQGLQFLFEYFSETQRNKGNFPGRFSGRQFSNSRSEMNVSTLELGDSALYLCASSLASTSYEQYFGPGTRLTVT.

This chain links TRBV5-1 with TRBJ1-6, with D perhaps TRBD1 (5 bases). Trimming stripped 0 bases from V and 14 bases from J, with 15 bases between. The CDR3 covers 14 residues. The germline V gene encodes CDR1 SGHRS and CDR2 YFSETQ. The CDR3 protein is CASSLGPTEKALHF. The CDR3 bases are TGCGCCAGCAGCTTGGGGCCGACAGAGAAGGCCCTCCACTTT.

The V gene is TRBV5-1, the J gene TRBJ2-7; 11 nucleotides match TRBD2. The germline V gene has CDR1 SGHRS and CDR2 YFSETQ. The CDR3 runs 13 residues. J lost 5 bases, V lost 6 bases, and 4 bases had no gene match. This CDR3 reads CASKRGLADEQYF. CDR3 nucleotides: TGCGCCAGCAAGCGGGGACTAGCGGACGAGCAGTACTTC.

V gene TRBV7-9 combines with J gene TRBJ1-4, with D hard to call. The CDR3 extends over 11 amino acids. Germline V gene lookup returns CDR1 SEHNR and CDR2 FQNEAQ (reference sequence). Trimming pared 4 bases from V and 10 bases from J, leaving 7 bases between. CDR3 protein: CASSSGGKLFF. CDR3 coding DNA: TGTGCCAGCAGCTCCGGAGGAAAACTGTTTTTT. The whole variable domain, remainder taken from reference TRBV7-9 and TRBJ1-4, is DTGVSQNPRHKITKRGQNVTFRCDPISEHNRLYWYRQTLGQGPEFLTYFQNEAQLEKSRLLSDRFSAERPKGSFSTLEIQRTEQGDSAMYLCASSSGGKLFFGSGTQLSVL.